Listed here is a single T cell receptor (beta chain). This record belongs to a study of shared clonotypes between healthy human individuals. Among the unsorted PBMC samples, replicate PCRs used approximately 270 ng DNA, approximately 30,000 T cell genomes. The data were produced by immunoSEQ multiplex PCR, yet TCRdb's version contains in-frame clones alone and is incomplete. The sample has a few hundred thousand clones; roughly 72% are singletons. CDR3 length equals 13 residues. Germline lookup yields CDR1 SGHVS and CDR2 FNYEAQ. V gave up 1 base and J gave up 4 bases, with 6 bases separating them. Sequenced input: PBMCs. The chain employs TRBV7-6 and TRBJ2-3; no firm D call. The receptor comes from a woman in her thirties or forties in good health. Some clones in this sample may be carry-over from other donors' samples. The CDR3 sequence: CASSLGAADTQYF. CDR3 coding DNA: TGTGCCAGCAGCTTAGGTGCAGCAGATACGCAGTATTTT.